This passage covers 4 T cell receptor delta chains from one sample sequenced in a study of gamma-delta T cells after stem cell transplantation. TCRdb re-called the RT-PCR reads using CATT. The sample yields about 1,400 delta-chain clones, 24% seen once. The sample was gamma-delta T cells. The origin of the receptors is a human donor. It is not recorded whose cells these are; they may come from a transplant donor.

This clone qualifies as medium-sized. This CDR3 reads CACDTWGTDKLIF. The CDR3 coding sequence is TGTGCCTGTGACACCTGGGGCACCGATAAACTCATCTTT. The chain carries TRDV2 and TRDJ1; D is perhaps TRDD3 (5 bases). CDR3 length: 13 residues. V gave up 0 bases and J gave up 1 base, with 5 bases separating them. CDR1 is GEAIGNYY and CDR2 is EKD in the germline V gene.

This clone is classed as medium-sized (0.01 to 0.1%). V gene TRDV2 combines with J gene TRDJ1, with 7 nucleotides matching TRDD3. The CDR3 sequence is 21 residues long. The trim removed 5 bases at V and 0 bases at J, leaving 26 bases unmatched. Germline lookup yields CDR1 GEAIGNYY and CDR2 EKD. The CDR3 DNA reads as TGTGCCTGTGCTAACGTAGGAACTGCTGGGGGTTCTCCCTTACACACCGATAAACTCATCTTT. Residues: CACANVGTAGGSPLHTDKLIF.

This clone is medium-sized in the sample. A far larger clone is a single base away, which makes a read error likely. The chain joins TRDV2 to TRDJ3; D may be TRDD3 (6 bases). Looked up from germline, CDR1 is GEAIGNYY and CDR2 is EKD. CDR3 length equals 17 residues. In nucleotides, the CDR3 is TGTGCCTGTGACACCATCCGGGGAGACTGGGACGCCCGACAGATGTTTTTC. It is translated as CACDTIRGDWDARQMFF.

In this sample, this clone is medium-sized (0.01 to 0.1%). This chain uses TRDV2 with TRDJ1; maybe TRDD3 (5 bases). This CDR3 has 16 amino acids. V lost 3 bases and J 2 bases, leaving 18 bases between the germline ends. The germline V gene encodes CDR1 GEAIGNYY and CDR2 EKD. The CDR3 spells CACDSLFEYGTDKLIF. The CDR3 DNA is TGTGCCTGTGACTCTCTATTCGAATACGGGACCGATAAACTCATCTTT.